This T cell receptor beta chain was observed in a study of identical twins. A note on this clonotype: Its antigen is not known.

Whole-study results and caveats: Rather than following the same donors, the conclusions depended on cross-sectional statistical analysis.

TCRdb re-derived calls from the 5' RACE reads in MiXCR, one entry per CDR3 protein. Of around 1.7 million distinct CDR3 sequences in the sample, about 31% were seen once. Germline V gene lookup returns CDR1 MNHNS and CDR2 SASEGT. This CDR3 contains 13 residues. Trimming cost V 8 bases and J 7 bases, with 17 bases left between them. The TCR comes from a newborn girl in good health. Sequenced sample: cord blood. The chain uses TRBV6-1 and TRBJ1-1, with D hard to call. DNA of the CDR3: TGTGCCAGCCCGAATGTGGGCTTAGGTGAAGCTTTCTTT. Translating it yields CASPNVGLGEAFF.